This TCR beta chain was recovered during a study of response to subunit inactivated influenza vaccine. Regarding the study as a whole: Seasonal influenza vaccination, on each occasion, was suggested by the authors to recruit few new T cells.

TCRdb reprocessed the RT-PCR reads with MiXCR, giving one entry per CDR3 protein. Of roughly 700,000 distinct CDR3 sequences in the sample, approximately 15% were seen once. Remarks on this clonotype: Its antigen is as yet unknown. A read error may produce the germline difference seen at one junction end.

The CDR3 loop spans 15 amino acids. Germline V gene lookup returns CDR1 SNHLY and CDR2 FYNNEI. The sequenced sample was PBMCs from blood, obtained roughly 13 days after vaccination. The chain has TRBV2 and TRBJ2-7; perhaps D is TRBD1 or TRBD2 (7 bases each). The TCR sequence derives from a man aged 45-65 years who received an inactivated influenza vaccine. The CDR3 here is CASSETRGGTYEQYF. CDR3 bases: TGTGCCAGCAGTGAAACCAGGGGGGGTACCTATGAGCAGTACTTC.